A selection of T cell receptor beta chains follows, all from one sample in a study of T cells in Graves' hyperthyroidism and ophthalmopathy. TCRdb recomputed calls from the multiplex PCR reads with MiXCR, one row per CDR3 protein. The table records approximately 690,000 distinct CDR3 sequences, more than 14% of them present only once. Sequencing used blood. The receptors were gathered from a woman between 50 and 59 years old with Graves' ophthalmopathy. The CDR3 runs from the conserved cysteine through the conserved F or W. The D gene is left open where the match is weak. Size is stated for part of the rows, as once, few or many counts, or as a class when the clone is expanded.

clone size | D gene | J gene | V gene | CDR3 protein | CDR3 DNA
- | - | TRBJ1-3 | TRBV4-2 | CASSQARLGGGRRSGNTIYF | TGTGCCAGCAGCCAGGCCCGCCTCGGGGGGGGGCGAAGGTCTGGAAACACCATATATTTT
many | TRBD1 | TRBJ1-1 | TRBV5-1 | CASSLAIGGYTEAFF | TGCGCCAGCAGCTTGGCTATAGGGGGCTATACTGAAGCTTTCTTT
many | - | TRBJ2-7 | TRBV7-2 | CASSLYQVYEQYF | TGTGCCAGCAGCTTATATCAGGTCTACGAGCAGTACTTC
- | TRBD2 | TRBJ2-3 | TRBV7-9 | CASSLGGRGGRAGTDTQYF | TGTGCCAGCAGCTTAGGAGGTCGCGGCGGGAGGGCCGGGACAGATACGCAGTATTTT
many | - | TRBJ1-1 | TRBV2 | CASSGGGLNTEAFF | TGTGCCAGCTCTGGTGGGGGCTTGAACACTGAAGCTTTCTTT
- | - | TRBJ2-2 | TRBV5-5 | CASSLDHPMGELFF | TGTGCCAGCAGCTTGGACCACCCTATGGGGGAGCTGTTTTTT
few | - | TRBJ1-6 | TRBV10-3 | CAISESGNSPLHF | TGTGCCATCAGTGAGTCTGGGAATTCACCCCTCCACTTT
many | TRBD1 | TRBJ1-5 | TRBV20-1 | CSVCGQGNQPQHF | TGCAGTGTATGTGGACAGGGAAATCAGCCCCAGCATTTT
- | TRBD1 | TRBJ2-1 | TRBV5-4 | CASSSQTGGLYNEQFF | TGTGCCAGCAGCTCCCAGACAGGGGGCTTATACAATGAGCAGTTCTTC
many | TRBD2 | TRBJ2-3 | TRBV7-2 | CASSLVAGEDTQYF | TGTGCCAGCAGCTTAGTGGCGGGAGAGGATACGCAGTATTTT
many | - | TRBJ1-2 | TRBV7-2 | CASSPDWGDYGYTF | TGTGCCAGCAGCCCTGACTGGGGGGACTATGGCTACACCTTC
- | TRBD2 | TRBJ2-7 | TRBV20-1 | CSARVAGVPYEQYF | TGCAGTGCTAGAGTAGCGGGAGTACCCTACGAGCAGTACTTC
many | TRBD2 | TRBJ2-1 | TRBV20-1 | CSARNGRELGNEQFF | TGCAGTGCTAGAAACGGGCGGGAGCTAGGTAATGAGCAGTTCTTC
- | - | TRBJ2-1 | TRBV5-8 | CASSFYAGLYNEQFF | TGTGCCAGCAGCTTTTATGCAGGGTTGTACAATGAGCAGTTCTTC
many | TRBD1 | TRBJ2-3 | TRBV28 | CASSSGQGSTDTQYF | TGTGCCAGCAGTTCCGGACAGGGGAGCACAGATACGCAGTATTTT
few | - | TRBJ1-2 | TRBV29-1 | CSVGQRQNYGYTF | TGCAGCGTTGGACAAAGACAGAACTATGGCTACACCTTC
many | TRBD1 | TRBJ2-2 | TRBV7-3 | CASSRDRDPGELFF | TGTGCCAGCAGCCGCGACAGGGATCCCGGGGAGCTGTTTTTT
few | TRBD1 | TRBJ2-7 | TRBV14 | CASSQGTGNSYEQYF | TGTGCCAGCAGCCAGGGGACAGGGAACTCCTACGAGCAGTACTTC
many | TRBD2 | TRBJ2-7 | TRBV20-1 | CSAWRLAGAYEQYF | TGCAGTGCCTGGAGACTAGCGGGAGCGTACGAGCAGTACTTC
- | - | TRBJ1-5 | TRBV6-1 | CASRALSNQPQHF | TGTGCCAGCAGGGCCCTTTCCAATCAGCCCCAGCATTTT
few | - | TRBJ2-1 | TRBV27 | CARPSGTRYNEQFF | TGTGCCAGGCCCTCCGGGACAAGGTACAATGAGCAGTTCTTC
many | - | TRBJ2-2 | TRBV5-1 | CASSSLDTGELFF | TGCGCCAGCAGCTCTTTGGACACCGGGGAGCTGTTTTTT
many | TRBD1 | TRBJ1-2 | TRBV18 | CASSLDRDGYTF | TGTGCCAGCTCACTGGACAGGGATGGCTACACCTTC
few | - | TRBJ2-7 | TRBV12-3/TRBV12-4 | CASSSYTGTGEQYF | TGTGCCAGCAGTTCTTACACCGGGACTGGTGAGCAGTACTTC
- | - | TRBJ2-7 | TRBV7-3 | CASSLTGQANEQYF | TGTGCCAGCAGCTTAACGGGACAAGCTAACGAGCAGTACTTC
many | TRBD2 | TRBJ2-1 | TRBV20-1 | CSAGPSGRAYNEQFF | TGCAGTGCTGGACCAAGCGGGAGGGCCTACAATGAGCAGTTCTTC
many | TRBD1 | TRBJ2-7 | TRBV11-2 | CASSFTGTGAFSYEQYF | TGTGCCAGCAGCTTTACCGGGACAGGGGCTTTTTCCTACGAGCAGTACTTC
many | TRBD2 | TRBJ2-7 | TRBV15 | CATSRVPGRAYEQYF | TGTGCCACCAGCAGAGTACCCGGGAGGGCCTACGAGCAGTACTTC
many | TRBD2 | TRBJ2-7 | TRBV20-1 | CSARGLAHEQYF | TGCAGTGCTAGGGGACTAGCCCACGAGCAGTACTTC
many | TRBD2 | TRBJ2-5 | TRBV7-7 | CASSPGTSGSFATQYF | TGTGCTAGCAGCCCTGGGACTAGCGGGAGTTTTGCGACCCAGTACTTC
many | TRBD2 | TRBJ2-7 | TRBV6-2/TRBV6-3 | CASSTRGGSNYEQYF | TGTGCCAGCAGCACCCGGGGGGGCAGCAACTACGAGCAGTACTTC
few | TRBD1 | TRBJ1-2 | TRBV28 | CASSLWAGTGFGYTF | TGTGCCAGCAGTTTATGGGCGGGGACAGGGTTTGGCTACACCTTC
many | - | TRBJ2-7 | TRBV7-8 | CASSGGSDQRAEQYF | TGTGCCAGCAGCGGAGGCTCAGACCAAAGGGCCGAGCAGTACTTC
many | - | TRBJ2-6 | TRBV9 | CASSVAGRANVLTF | TGTGCCAGCAGCGTAGCAGGGAGGGCCAACGTCCTGACTTTC
few | - | TRBJ1-3 | TRBV19 | CASSMRARVGKGNTIYF | TGTGCCAGTAGTATGCGGGCGCGGGTCGGGAAAGGAAACACCATATATTTT
few | - | TRBJ2-5 | TRBV5-1 | CASGSGTVQETQYF | TGCGCCAGCGGCTCCGGAACAGTACAAGAGACCCAGTACTTC
many | TRBD2 | TRBJ2-7 | TRBV7-2 | CASSLSGNIPYEQYF | TGTGCCAGCAGCTTAAGCGGGAACATCCCTTACGAGCAGTACTTC
many | - | TRBJ1-5 | TRBV6-1 | CASSKQLQESRDQPQHF | TGTGCCAGCAGTAAGCAATTACAGGAGTCAAGAGATCAGCCCCAGCATTTT
many | TRBD2 | TRBJ2-7 | TRBV6-1 | CASSRAGGPSRHEQYF | TGTGCCAGCAGTAGAGCGGGAGGGCCTAGTAGACACGAGCAGTACTTC
- | TRBD1 | TRBJ2-1 | TRBV28 | CASSLGGQGVINEQFF | TGTGCCAGCAGTTTAGGTGGACAGGGGGTAATAAATGAGCAGTTCTTC